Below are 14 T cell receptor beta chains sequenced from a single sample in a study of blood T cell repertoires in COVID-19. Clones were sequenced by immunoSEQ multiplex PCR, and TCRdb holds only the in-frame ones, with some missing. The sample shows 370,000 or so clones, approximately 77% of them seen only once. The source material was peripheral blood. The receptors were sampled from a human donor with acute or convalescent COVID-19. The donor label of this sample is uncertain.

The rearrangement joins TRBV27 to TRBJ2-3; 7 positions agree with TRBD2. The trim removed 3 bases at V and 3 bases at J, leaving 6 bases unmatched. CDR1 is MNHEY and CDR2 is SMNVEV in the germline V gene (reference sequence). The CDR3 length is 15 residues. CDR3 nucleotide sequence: TGTGCCAGCAGTTTCGGGGGGACGACGACAGATACGCAGTATTTT. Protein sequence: CASSFGGTTTDTQYF.

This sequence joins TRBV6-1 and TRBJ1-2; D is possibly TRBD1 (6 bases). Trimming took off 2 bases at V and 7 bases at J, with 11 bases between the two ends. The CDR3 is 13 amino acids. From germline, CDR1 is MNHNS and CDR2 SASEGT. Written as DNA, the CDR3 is TGTGCCAGCAGTGAATTGGGGACAAGTGGCTACACCTTC. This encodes CASSELGTSGYTF.

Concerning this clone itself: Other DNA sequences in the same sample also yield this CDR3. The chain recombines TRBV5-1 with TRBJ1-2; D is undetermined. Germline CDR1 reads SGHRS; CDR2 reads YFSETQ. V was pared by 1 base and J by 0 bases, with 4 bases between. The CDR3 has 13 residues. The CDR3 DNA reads TGCGCCAGCAGCTTGACAGCTAACTATGGCTACACCTTC. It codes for CASSLTANYGYTF.

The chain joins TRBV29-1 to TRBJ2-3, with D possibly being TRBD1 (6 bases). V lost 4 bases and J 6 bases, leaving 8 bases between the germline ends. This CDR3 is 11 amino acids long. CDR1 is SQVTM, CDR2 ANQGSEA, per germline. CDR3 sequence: CSVAGADTQYF. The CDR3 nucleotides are TGCAGCGTTGCAGGGGCGGATACGCAGTATTTT.

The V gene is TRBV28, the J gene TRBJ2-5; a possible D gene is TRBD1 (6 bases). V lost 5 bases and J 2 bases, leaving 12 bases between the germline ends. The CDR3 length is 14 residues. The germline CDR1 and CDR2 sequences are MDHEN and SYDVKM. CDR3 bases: TGTGCCAGCAGTACAGGGCCACTTCAAGAGACCCAGTACTTC. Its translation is CASSTGPLQETQYF.

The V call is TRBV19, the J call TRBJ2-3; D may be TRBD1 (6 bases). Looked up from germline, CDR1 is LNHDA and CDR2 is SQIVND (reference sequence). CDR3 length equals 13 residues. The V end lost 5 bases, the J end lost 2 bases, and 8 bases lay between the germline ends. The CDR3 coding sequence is TGTGCCAGTAGTGGACAGTTCACAGATACGCAGTATTTT. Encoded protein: CASSGQFTDTQYF.

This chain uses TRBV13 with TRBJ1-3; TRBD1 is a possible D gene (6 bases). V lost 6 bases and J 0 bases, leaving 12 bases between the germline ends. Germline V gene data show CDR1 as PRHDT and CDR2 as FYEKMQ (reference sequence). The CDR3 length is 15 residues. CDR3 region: CASRKGGISGNTIYF. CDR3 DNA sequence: TGTGCCAGCAGAAAGGGGGGGATCTCTGGAAACACCATATATTTT. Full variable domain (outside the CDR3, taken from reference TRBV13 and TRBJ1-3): AAGVIQSPRHLIKEKRETATLKCYPIPRHDTVYWYQQGPGQDPQFLISFYEKMQSDKGSIPDRFSAQQFSDYHSELNMSSLELGDSALYFCASRKGGISGNTIYFGEGSWLTVV.

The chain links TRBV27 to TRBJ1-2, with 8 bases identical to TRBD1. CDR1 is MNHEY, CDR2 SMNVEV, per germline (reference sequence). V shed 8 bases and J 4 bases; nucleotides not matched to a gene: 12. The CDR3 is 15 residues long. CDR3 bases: TGTGCCAGCCGGGACAGGAGGACTGGGGGCTATGGCTACACCTTC. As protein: CASRDRRTGGYGYTF.

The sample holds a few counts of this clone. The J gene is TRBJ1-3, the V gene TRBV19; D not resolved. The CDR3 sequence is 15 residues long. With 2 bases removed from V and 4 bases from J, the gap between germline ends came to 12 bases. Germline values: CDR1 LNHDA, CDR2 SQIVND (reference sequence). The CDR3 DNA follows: TGTGCCAGTAGTATATCGGGGTGGAGCGGAAACACCATATATTTT. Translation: CASSISGWSGNTIYF.

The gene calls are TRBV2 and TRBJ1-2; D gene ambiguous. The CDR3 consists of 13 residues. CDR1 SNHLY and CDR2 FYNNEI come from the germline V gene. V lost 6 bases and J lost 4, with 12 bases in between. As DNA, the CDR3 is TGTGCCAGCAGGGTCTCGGAGACCTATGGCTACACCTTC. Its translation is CASRVSETYGYTF.

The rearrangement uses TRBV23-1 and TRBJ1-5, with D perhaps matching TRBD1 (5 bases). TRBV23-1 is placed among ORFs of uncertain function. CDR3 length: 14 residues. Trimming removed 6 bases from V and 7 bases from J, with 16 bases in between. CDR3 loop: CASRQSPQVQPQHF. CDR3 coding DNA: TGCGCCAGCAGACAGTCACCACAGGTCCAGCCCCAGCATTTT.

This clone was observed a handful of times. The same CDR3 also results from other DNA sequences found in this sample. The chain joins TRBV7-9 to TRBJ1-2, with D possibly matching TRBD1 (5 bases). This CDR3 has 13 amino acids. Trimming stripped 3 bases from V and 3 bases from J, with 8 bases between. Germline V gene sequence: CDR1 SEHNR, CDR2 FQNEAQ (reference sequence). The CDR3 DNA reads TGTGCCAGCAGCTTTGACAGAGACTATGGCTACACCTTC. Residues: CASSFDRDYGYTF.

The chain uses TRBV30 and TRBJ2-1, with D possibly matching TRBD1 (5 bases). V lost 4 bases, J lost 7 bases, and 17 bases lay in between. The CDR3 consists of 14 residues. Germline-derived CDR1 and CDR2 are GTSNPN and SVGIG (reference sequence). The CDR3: CAWILRGRGNEQFF. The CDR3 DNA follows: TGTGCCTGGATTTTAAGGGGCAGAGGTAATGAGCAGTTCTTC.

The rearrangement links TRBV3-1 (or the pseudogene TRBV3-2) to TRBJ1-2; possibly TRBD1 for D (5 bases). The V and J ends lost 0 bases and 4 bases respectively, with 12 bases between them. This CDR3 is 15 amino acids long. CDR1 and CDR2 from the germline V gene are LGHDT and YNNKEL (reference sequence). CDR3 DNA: TGTGCCAGCAGCCAAGATCGGGCAGGGTCCTATGGCTACACCTTC. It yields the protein CASSQDRAGSYGYTF.